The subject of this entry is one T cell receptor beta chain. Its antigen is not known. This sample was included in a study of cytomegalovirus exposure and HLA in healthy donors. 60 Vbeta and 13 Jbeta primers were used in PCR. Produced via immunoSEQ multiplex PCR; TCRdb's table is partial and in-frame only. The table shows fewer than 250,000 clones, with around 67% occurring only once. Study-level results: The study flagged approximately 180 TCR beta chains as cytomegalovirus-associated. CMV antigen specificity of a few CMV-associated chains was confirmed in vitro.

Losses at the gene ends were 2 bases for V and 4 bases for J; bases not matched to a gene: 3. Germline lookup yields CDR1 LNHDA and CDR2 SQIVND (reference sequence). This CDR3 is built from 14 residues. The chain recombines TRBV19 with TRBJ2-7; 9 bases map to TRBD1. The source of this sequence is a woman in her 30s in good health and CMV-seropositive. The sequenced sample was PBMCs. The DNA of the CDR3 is TGTGCCAGTAGTATAAGCGGACAGGGGTACGAGCAGTACTTC. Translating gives CASSISGQGYEQYF.